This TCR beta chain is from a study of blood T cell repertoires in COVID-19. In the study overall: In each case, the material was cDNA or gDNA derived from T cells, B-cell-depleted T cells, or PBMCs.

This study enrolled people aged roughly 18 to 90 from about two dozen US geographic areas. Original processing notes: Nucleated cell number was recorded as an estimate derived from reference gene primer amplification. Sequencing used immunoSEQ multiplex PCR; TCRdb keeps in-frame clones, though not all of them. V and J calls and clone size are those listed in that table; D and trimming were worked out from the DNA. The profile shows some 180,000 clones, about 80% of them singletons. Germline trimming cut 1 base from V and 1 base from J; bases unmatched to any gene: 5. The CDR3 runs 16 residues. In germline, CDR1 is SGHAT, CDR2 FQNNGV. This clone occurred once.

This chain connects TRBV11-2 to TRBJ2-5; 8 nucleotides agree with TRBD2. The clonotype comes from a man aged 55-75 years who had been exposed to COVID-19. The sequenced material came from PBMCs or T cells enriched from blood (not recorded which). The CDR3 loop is CASSLAGGAVQETQYF. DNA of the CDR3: TGTGCCAGCAGCTTAGCGGGGGGGGCTGTCCAAGAGACCCAGTACTTC. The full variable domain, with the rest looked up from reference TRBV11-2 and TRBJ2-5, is EAGVAQSPRYKIIEKRQSVAFWCNPISGHATLYWYQQILGQGPKLLIQFQNNGVVDDSQLPKDRFSAERLKGVDSTLKIQPAKLEDSAVYLCASSLAGGAVQETQYFGPGTRLLVL.